This passage covers 2 T cell receptor beta chains from one sample sequenced in a study of blood T cell repertoires in COVID-19. Libraries were prepared by immunoSEQ multiplex PCR; TCRdb keeps only in-frame clonotypes and omits some of them. Seen here are about 300,000 clones, 70% to 90% observed once, and the top ten hold approximately 5%. Sequenced input: PBMCs or T cells enriched from blood (not recorded which). These receptors were collected from a woman aged 30 to 39 who had recovered from COVID-19.

The rearrangement uses TRBV19 and TRBJ1-2; the match to TRBD1 covers 7 bases. The V gene's germline CDR1 is LNHDA and CDR2 SQIVND (reference sequence). The CDR3 extends over 14 amino acids. J lost 5 bases, V lost 6 bases, and 9 bases had no gene match. The CDR3 loop reads CASRTDRWAYGYTF. The CDR3 DNA follows: TGTGCCAGTAGGACGGACAGGTGGGCTTATGGCTACACCTTC.

The rearrangement joins TRBV3-1 (or the pseudogene TRBV3-2) to TRBJ2-7; tentatively, D is TRBD1 (6 bases). The CDR3 has 16 residues. The ends were cut back, 1 base at V and 5 bases at J, with 18 bases in the middle. Germline CDR1 and CDR2: LGHDT and YNNKEL (reference sequence). CDR3 bases: TGTGCCAGCAGCCAAGCCGGGACAAGAAGAGGCCACGAGCAGTACTTC. This gives the protein CASSQAGTRRGHEQYF.